This T cell receptor beta chain was captured by sequencing in a study of CD8+ T cells in alopecia areata. Study outcomes and limitations: It was less clear whether patients shared TCRs than it was in mice, possibly because of HLA.

About this clone: What it binds is not known.

The authors extracted RNA and reverse transcribed it into cDNA as the sequencing template. Produced via immunoSEQ multiplex PCR; TCRdb's table is partial and in-frame only. In the table there are some 150,000 clones, 45% to 55% of which are singletons. V lost 1 base, J lost 0 bases, and 3 bases stayed unmatched. Germline loops: CDR1 LGHNA, CDR2 YSLEER. This CDR3 region has 16 residues. The sequence derives from a human donor with alopecia areata. The chain recombines TRBV4-3 with TRBJ2-4, with 7 bases that match TRBD2. The sample consisted of CD8+ T cells sorted from blood, taken at week 0. The CDR3 DNA reads TGCGCCAGCAGCCAAGTGGCGGGGGAAGCCAAAAACATTCAGTACTTC. This gives the protein CASSQVAGEAKNIQYF.